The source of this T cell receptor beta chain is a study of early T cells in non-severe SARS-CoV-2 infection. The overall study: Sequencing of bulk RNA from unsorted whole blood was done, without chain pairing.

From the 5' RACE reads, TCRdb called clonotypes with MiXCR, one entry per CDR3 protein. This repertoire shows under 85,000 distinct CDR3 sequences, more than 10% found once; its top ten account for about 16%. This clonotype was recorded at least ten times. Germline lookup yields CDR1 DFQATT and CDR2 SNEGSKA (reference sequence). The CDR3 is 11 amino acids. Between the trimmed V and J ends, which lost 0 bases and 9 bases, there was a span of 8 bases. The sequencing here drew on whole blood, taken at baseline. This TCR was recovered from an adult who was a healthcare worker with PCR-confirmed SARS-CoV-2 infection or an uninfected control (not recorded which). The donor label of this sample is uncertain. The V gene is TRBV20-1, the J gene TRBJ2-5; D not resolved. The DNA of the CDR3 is TGCAGTGCTAGAGATCGCCGCGCCCAGTACTTC. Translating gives CSARDRRAQYF.